These T cell receptor beta chains were read from a single sample in a study of T-cell reconstitution after alpha-beta-depleted transplantation in children. Each CDR3 protein gets one entry after TCRdb re-called the PCR reads with MiXCR. The sample shows more than 400,000 distinct CDR3 sequences, roughly 11% of them seen only once. The sample here was PBMCs, mostly from graft donor cells, taken 180 days after TCRalphabeta/CD19-depleted stem cell transplant. These receptors were obtained from a female patient aged 2 to 10 who had a stem cell transplant for aplastic anemia, so the T cells may come from the graft donor. The CDR3 runs from the conserved cysteine through the conserved F or W. D genes are given only for firm matches. Rows give clone size only sometimes, using once, few, many, or a class for an expanded clone.

TRBV20-1	-	TRBJ1-1	TRBD1	CSARPPGTVNTEAFF	TGCAGTGCTAGACCTCCAGGGACAGTTAACACTGAAGCTTTCTTT
TRBV12-3/TRBV12-4	-	TRBJ2-1	-	CASSFWPVQSYSYNEQFF	TGTGCCAGCAGTTTTTGGCCAGTCCAGTCCTACTCCTACAATGAGCAGTTCTTC
TRBV20-1	many	TRBJ1-1	-	CSANRDTEAFF	TGCAGTGCTAACAGGGACACTGAAGCTTTCTTT
TRBV20-1	many	TRBJ2-2	-	CSASGDIGELFF	TGCAGTGCTAGTGGGGATATCGGGGAGCTGTTTTTT
TRBV20-1	many	TRBJ2-4	-	CSARIVAKNIQYF	TGCAGTGCTAGGATTGTAGCCAAAAACATTCAGTACTTC
TRBV6-1	-	TRBJ2-4	-	CASSPPGAKNIQYF	TGTGCCAGCAGCCCCCCCGGGGCCAAAAACATTCAGTACTTC
TRBV20-1	few	TRBJ2-2	-	CSATWGSGELFF	TGCAGTGCTACTTGGGGGTCCGGGGAGCTGTTTTTT
TRBV18	few	TRBJ1-2	-	CASSPNPSANYGYTF	TGTGCCAGCTCACCAAATCCCTCAGCTAACTATGGCTACACCTTC
TRBV7-6	-	TRBJ2-6	TRBD1	CASSIRTGAPGYSGANVLTF	TGTGCCAGCAGCATACGGACAGGGGCCCCCGGGTACTCTGGGGCCAACGTCCTGACTTTC
TRBV20-1	few	TRBJ1-5	-	CSSGRIGNQPQHF	TGCAGCTCGGGACGTATAGGCAATCAGCCCCAGCATTTT
TRBV20-1	many	TRBJ2-7	TRBD1	CSAYRGSKEQYF	TGCAGTGCTTACAGGGGATCGAAGGAGCAGTACTTC
TRBV21-1	few	TRBJ2-5	-	CASTPGLETQYF	TGTGCCAGCACCCCCGGTCTAGAGACCCAGTACTTC
TRBV3-1	few	TRBJ2-1	TRBD1	CASSLPGWTGKDNEQFF	TGTGCCAGCAGCCTCCCGGGGTGGACAGGGAAGGACAATGAGCAGTTCTTC
TRBV29-1	few	TRBJ1-2	-	CSADSTPGRGNYGYTF	TGCAGCGCAGACTCCACGCCGGGACGCGGGAACTATGGCTACACCTTC
TRBV6-2/TRBV6-3	few	TRBJ1-5	-	CASSYGGPNQPQHF	TGTGCCAGCAGTTACGGGGGCCCCAATCAGCCCCAGCATTTT
TRBV10-3	few	TRBJ2-3	TRBD2	CAISKGLAGVTSTDTQYF	TGTGCCATCAGTAAAGGACTAGCGGGGGTGACTAGCACAGATACGCAGTATTTT
TRBV11-2	-	TRBJ2-1	TRBD1	CASSSSGTGGGGRYNEQFF	TGTGCCAGCAGCTCCTCCGGGACAGGGGGCGGCGGGCGCTACAATGAGCAGTTCTTC
TRBV10-3	-	TRBJ2-1	TRBD2	CAISGSGTSGINEQFF	TGTGCCATCAGTGGCTCCGGGACTAGCGGGATCAATGAGCAGTTCTTC
TRBV18	few	TRBJ2-1	-	CASSPGSGSHNEQFF	TGTGCCAGCTCACCAGGCAGCGGGTCCCACAATGAGCAGTTCTTC
TRBV29-1	-	TRBJ1-2	-	CSVLDRNYGYTF	TGCAGCGTCCTGGACAGAAACTATGGCTACACCTTC
TRBV28	few	TRBJ2-3	TRBD2	CASSSYLGTSGETSTDTQYF	TGTGCCAGCAGTTCCTACCTGGGGACTAGCGGAGAGACTAGCACAGATACGCAGTATTTT
TRBV12-3/TRBV12-4	many	TRBJ1-6	-	CASSFAPNSPLHF	TGTGCCAGCAGTTTTGCCCCGAATTCACCCCTCCACTTT
TRBV9	few	TRBJ2-2	-	CASSVGSWPTGELFF	TGTGCCAGCAGCGTAGGTTCTTGGCCCACCGGGGAGCTGTTTTTT
TRBV11-2	few	TRBJ1-1	TRBD1	CASSPTGALEAFF	TGTGCCAGCAGTCCCACAGGGGCCCTTGAAGCTTTCTTT
TRBV20-1	-	TRBJ2-5	-	CSAERGSQLRWDF	TGCAGTGCCGAAAGAGGCAGCCAATTACGCTGGGACTTC